The clone carrying this T cell receptor (beta chain) has more than one count but fewer than ten. Its antigen is unknown. These data are taken from a study of T-cell memory formation after mild COVID-19. TCRdb passed the 5' RACE reads through MiXCR, listing each CDR3 protein once. Altogether more than 400,000 distinct CDR3 sequences are present, approximately 18% being singletons, with the ten largest covering about 12%. The CDR3 loop spans 13 amino acids. CDR1 is SQVTM, CDR2 ANQGSEA, per germline. The ends were cut back, 4 bases at V and 2 bases at J, with 10 bases in the middle. Study-wide results and limits: CD4+ contracting clones lay mainly in CM and EM, CD8+ ones in EMRA. From day 15 to 85, contracting clones were balanced between CD4 and CD8, whereas later expanders leaned toward CD4+.

The sample consisted of PBMCs or a T cell subset sorted from them (not recorded which). The genes are TRBV29-1 and TRBJ2-3; the D gene is possibly TRBD1 (6 bases). The origin of this receptor is an adult woman who had mild COVID-19 (a few samples of this study predate the infection). Cell type and time point are not known. For the CDR3, the DNA is TGCAGCGTTGCAGGGGCCAACACAGATACGCAGTATTTT. This encodes CSVAGANTDTQYF.